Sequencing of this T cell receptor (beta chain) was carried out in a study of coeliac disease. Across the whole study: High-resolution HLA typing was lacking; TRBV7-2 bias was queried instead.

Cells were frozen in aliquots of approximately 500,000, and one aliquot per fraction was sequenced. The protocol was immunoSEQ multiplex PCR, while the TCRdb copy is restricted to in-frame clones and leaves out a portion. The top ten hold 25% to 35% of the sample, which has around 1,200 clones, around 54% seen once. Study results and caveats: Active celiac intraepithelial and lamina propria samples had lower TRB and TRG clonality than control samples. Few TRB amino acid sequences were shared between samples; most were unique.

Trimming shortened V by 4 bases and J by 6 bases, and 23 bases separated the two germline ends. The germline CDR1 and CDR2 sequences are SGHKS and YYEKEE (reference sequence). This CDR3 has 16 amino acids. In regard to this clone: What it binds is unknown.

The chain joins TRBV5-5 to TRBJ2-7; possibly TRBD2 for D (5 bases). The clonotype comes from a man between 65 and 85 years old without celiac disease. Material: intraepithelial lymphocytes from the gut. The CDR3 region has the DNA TGTGCCAGCAGCCCAAGGCCTGTCGGTAGTGGAGGCGAGCAGTACTTC. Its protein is CASSPRPVGSGGEQYF.